A single sample is the source of the 32 T cell receptor beta chains below, sequenced in a study of early T cells in non-severe SARS-CoV-2 infection. TCRdb reprocessed the 5' RACE reads with MiXCR, giving one entry per CDR3 protein. The sample comprises more than 50,000 distinct CDR3 sequences, 12% of which are singletons, and approximately 9.8% rests with the top ten. Input material: whole blood. The receptors were gathered from an adult who was a healthcare worker with PCR-confirmed SARS-CoV-2 infection or an uninfected control (not recorded which).

This chain uses TRBV11-2 with TRBJ2-7; D possibly corresponds to TRBD1 (5 bases). Germline V lookup: CDR1 SGHAT, CDR2 FQNNGV. The CDR3 is 17 amino acids. V was pared by 6 bases and J by 4 bases, with 25 bases between. CDR3 nucleotide sequence: TGTGCCAGCAGTCCCTTAAATCGGAGACAGAAAGAATACGAGCAGTACTTC. The encoded protein is CASSPLNRRQKEYEQYF.

This clonotype was counted a few times. This chain joins TRBV12-3 or TRBV12-4 and TRBJ1-1; TRBD1 aligns across 8 bases. CDR3 length: 11 amino acids. The junction had 5 bases not matched to a gene; V was cut back by 6 bases and J by 11 bases. Here the CDR3 reads CASSLQGEAFF. For the CDR3, the DNA is TGTGCCAGCAGCCTACAGGGGGAGGCTTTCTTT.

This clonotype was found many times. The chain carries TRBV6-1 and TRBJ1-5, with 9 positions matching TRBD1. The V and J ends lost 6 bases and 2 bases, in that order; junction bases with no gene match: 5. Per the germline V gene, CDR1 is MNHNS and CDR2 is SASEGT. The CDR3 is made up of 15 amino acids. The CDR3 loop is CASREGQGGNQPQHF. The CDR3 bases are TGTGCCAGCAGAGAGGGACAGGGAGGCAATCAGCCCCAGCATTTT.

V and J are TRBV10-2 and TRBJ1-6, with 7 bases lining up with TRBD1. Germline V gene lookup returns CDR1 WSHSY and CDR2 SAAADI. CDR3 length equals 15 residues. V was pared by 4 bases and J by 7 bases, with 7 bases of the junction left unmatched. CDR3 in amino acids: CASSVGTETNSPLHF. The CDR3 DNA reads as TGCGCCAGCAGTGTAGGGACAGAGACGAATTCACCCCTCCACTTT.

This clonotype was seen a handful of times. V usage is TRBV6-5 and J usage is TRBJ2-3; 16 bases agree with TRBD2. The germline gives CDR1 MNHEY, CDR2 SVGAGI. V lost 4 bases, J lost 7 bases, and 5 bases stayed unmatched. The CDR3 is 16 amino acids. The CDR3 reads CASSSGLAGGMNTQYF. The CDR3 DNA reads TGTGCCAGCAGTTCGGGACTAGCGGGGGGGATGAATACGCAGTATTTT.

The chain links TRBV28 to TRBJ2-5, with 13 nucleotides matching TRBD2. V trimming: 6 bases; J trimming: 5 bases; junction bases outside the gene matches: 6. Germline assignment: CDR1 MDHEN and CDR2 SYDVKM. This CDR3 is 15 amino acids long. CDR3 coding DNA: TGTGCCAGCAGATCCGGGACTAGCGGGACGGAGACCCAGTACTTC. Translation gives CASRSGTSGTETQYF.

V usage is TRBV11-2 and J usage is TRBJ2-7, with TRBD1 identical over 10 bases. The germline CDR1 and CDR2 sequences are SGHAT and FQNNGV. The V and J ends lost 4 bases and 5 bases, in that order; junction bases with no gene match: 11. The CDR3 loop spans 16 amino acids. In DNA, the CDR3 is TGTGCCAGCAGCTCCGTCTCCGGGACAGGGGTCCACGAGCAGTACTTC. Protein sequence: CASSSVSGTGVHEQYF.

This clonotype showed up just a few times. This chain uses TRBV7-8 with TRBJ2-3; D is tentatively TRBD1 or TRBD2 (6 bases each). Germline CDR1 and CDR2: SGHVS and FQNEAQ. Trimming took off 5 bases at V and 1 base at J, with 16 bases between the two ends. This CDR3 comprises 16 residues. The CDR3 DNA reads as TGTGCCAGCAGCGCGACTAGGGGGAAGGGCACAGATACGCAGTATTTT. It specifies CASSATRGKGTDTQYF. Drawing the rest from reference TRBV7-8 and TRBJ2-3, the complete variable domain is GAGVSQSPRYKVAKRGQDVALRCDPISGHVSLFWYQQALGQGPEFLTYFQNEAQLDKSGLPSDRFFAERPEGSVSTLKIQRTQQEDSAVYLCASSATRGKGTDTQYFGPGTRLTVL.

J is TRBJ1-6 and V is TRBV25-1; no definite D call. The germline V gene encodes CDR1 MGHDK and CDR2 SYGVNS. V lost 5 bases and J lost 7, with 15 bases in between. The length of the CDR3 is 15 residues. The CDR3, as DNA: TGTGCCAGCAGTCCACCTGGGCCAGGAAATTCACCCCTCCACTTT. Translating gives CASSPPGPGNSPLHF.

The rearrangement uses TRBV5-4 and TRBJ2-1; 12 bases match TRBD1. The CDR3 runs to 16 residues. Trimming cost V 2 bases and J 9 bases; bases outside gene matches: 9. In germline, CDR1 is SGHNT, CDR2 YYREEE (reference sequence). The CDR3 is CASSFWGDRGRGEQFF. The CDR3 coding sequence is TGTGCCAGCAGCTTCTGGGGGGACAGGGGGCGCGGTGAGCAGTTCTTC.

The chain combines TRBV28 with TRBJ2-5; D is possibly TRBD1 (6 bases). CDR1 and CDR2 (germline): MDHEN, SYDVKM. The CDR3 spans 14 residues. The CDR3 spells CPTSGLQGRETQYF. CDR3 nucleotide sequence: TGTCCCACCTCGGGCCTACAGGGTCGAGAGACCCAGTACTTC.

The V gene is TRBV9, the J gene TRBJ2-1; D remains ambiguous. This CDR3 has 13 residues. The germline V gene encodes CDR1 SGDLS and CDR2 YYNGEE. V was clipped by 2 bases and J by 8 bases, with 11 bases between them. The CDR3 DNA reads as TGTGCCAGCAGCGTCCACCATACCGATGAGCAGTTCTTC. This encodes CASSVHHTDEQFF.

The J gene is TRBJ2-7, the V gene TRBV5-4; 15 bases match TRBD2. V lost 4 bases and J lost 8; bases outside the gene matches: 10. CDR1 and CDR2 (germline): SGHNT, YYREEE (reference sequence). The CDR3 is 16 residues long. CDR3 sequence: CASSPGTSGRLGKQYF. The CDR3 nucleotides are TGTGCCAGCAGCCCAGGGACTAGCGGGAGGTTGGGCAAGCAGTACTTC.

The chain employs TRBV27 and TRBJ2-3; D gene ambiguous. CDR3 length: 10 amino acids. Trimming pared 7 bases from V and 5 bases from J, leaving 4 bases between. The germline CDR1 and CDR2 sequences are MNHEY and SMNVEV (reference sequence). In nucleotides, the CDR3 is TGTGCCAGCATTGTAGATACGCAGTATTTT. Amino acid sequence: CASIVDTQYF.

This clonotype was counted many times. The chain links TRBV9 to TRBJ2-5; D not resolved. Germline CDR1 SGDLS, CDR2 YYNGEE. This CDR3 has 14 residues. Trimming removed 0 bases at V and 2 bases at J, with 8 bases between. CDR3 in amino acids: CASSVGGLQETQYF. In DNA, the CDR3 is TGTGCCAGCAGCGTAGGAGGATTACAAGAGACCCAGTACTTC. The entire variable domain, with the rest obtained from reference TRBV9 and TRBJ2-5, is as follows: DSGVTQTPKHLITATGQRVTLRCSPRSGDLSVYWYQQSLDQGLQFLIQYYNGEERAKGNILERFSAQQFPDLHSELNLSSLELGDSALYFCASSVGGLQETQYFGPGTRLLVL.

This clonotype was counted a few times. V is TRBV5-5 and J is TRBJ1-5; the match to TRBD1 covers 8 bases. V shed 4 bases, J shed 4 bases, and the junction held 10 bases outside the gene matches. The CDR3 is 16 amino acids. Germline loops: CDR1 SGHKS, CDR2 YYEKEE (reference sequence). CDR3 DNA sequence: TGTGCCAGCAGCCCCATACCGGGACAGGTGAATCAGCCCCAGCATTTT. Translating gives CASSPIPGQVNQPQHF.

A word on this clonotype: Just one base apart from a much larger clone, this may be a read error. The chain combines TRBV12-3 or TRBV12-4 with TRBJ2-3, with 12 bases aligning to TRBD2. The CDR3 consists of 16 residues. The V and J ends lost 5 bases and 4 bases, in that order; junction bases with no gene match: 7. The CDR3 protein is CASSPRTSGTSDTQYF. DNA for the CDR3: TGTGCCAGCAGTCCTAGGACTAGCGGGACCTCAGATACGCAGTATTTT.

V usage is TRBV5-1 and J usage is TRBJ2-3, with TRBD1 identical over 8 bases. The CDR3 covers 15 residues. V trimming: 3 bases; J trimming: 4 bases; junction bases outside the gene matches: 7. Germline V lookup: CDR1 SGHRS, CDR2 YFSETQ. The DNA for the CDR3 is TGCGCCAGCAGCTCCGGACAGGGTCGGGCAGATACGCAGTATTTT. This encodes CASSSGQGRADTQYF.

This clonotype has at least ten counts. The V and J genes are TRBV7-3 and TRBJ2-7, with D possibly being TRBD1 (5 bases). Germline loops: CDR1 SGHTA, CDR2 FQGTGA. V was trimmed by 1 base and J by 7 bases, leaving 11 bases between them. CDR3 length: 13 residues. CDR3 nucleotides: TGTGCCAGCAGCTTAATGGGGCTGGGGGAGCAGTACTTC. It codes for CASSLMGLGEQYF.

This clonotype was recorded many times. The V call is TRBV6-2 or TRBV6-3, the J call TRBJ1-2; TRBD1 might be the D (5 bases). V lost 6 bases and J 6 bases, leaving 8 bases between the germline ends. The CDR3 totals 11 residues. CDR1 and CDR2 from the germline V gene are MNHEY and SVGEGT. As DNA, the CDR3 is TGTGCCAGCAGCCGGGACCATGGCTACACCTTC. Protein product: CASSRDHGYTF.

This clonotype was found a few times. V gene TRBV13 combines with J gene TRBJ2-3; D gene ambiguous. The CDR3 extends over 15 amino acids. Trimming left V 0 bases short and J 1 base short, with 8 bases between. CDR1 and CDR2 from the germline V gene are PRHDT and FYEKMQ (reference sequence). The CDR3 nucleotides are TGTGCCAGCAGCTTAGGCTCTCCTCGCACAGATACGCAGTATTTT. Amino acid sequence: CASSLGSPRTDTQYF.

This clonotype was counted a few times. The chain combines TRBV9 with TRBJ2-7; D might be TRBD1 or TRBD2, each matching 5 bases. Trimming took 0 bases from V and 5 from J, leaving 15 bases between them. The CDR3 loop spans 15 amino acids. Germline V gene lookup returns CDR1 SGDLS and CDR2 YYNGEE. CDR3 amino acids: CASSVGGAEAHEQYF. CDR3 in DNA: TGTGCCAGCAGCGTAGGAGGGGCAGAAGCCCACGAGCAGTACTTC.

This clonotype was counted at least ten times. The chain couples TRBV27 to TRBJ2-5; D gene unclear. The CDR3 totals 12 residues. Germline V lookup: CDR1 MNHEY, CDR2 SMNVEV (reference sequence). Trimming cost V 3 bases and J 5 bases, with 7 bases left between them. The CDR3 is CASSLRGETQYF. As DNA, the CDR3 is TGTGCCAGCAGTTTGCGCGGCGAGACCCAGTACTTC.

The V gene is TRBV27, the J gene TRBJ1-4; the D gene is possibly TRBD1 (5 bases). The CDR3 totals 19 residues. V gave up 6 bases and J gave up 5 bases, with 28 bases separating them. Germline V gene sequence: CDR1 MNHEY, CDR2 SMNVEV (reference sequence). CDR3 sequence: CASSPLNPPWGRSNEKLFF. In DNA, the CDR3 is TGTGCCAGCAGCCCTTTGAACCCCCCTTGGGGACGGTCGAATGAAAAACTGTTTTTT.

This clonotype has a count of ten or more. At one boundary the junction diverges from the germline segment, which might be a read error. This chain connects TRBV3-1 to TRBJ2-7, with TRBD2 as a possible D gene (5 bases). Germline CDR1 is LGHDT and CDR2 is YNNKEL (reference sequence). The CDR3 sequence is 13 residues long. CDR3 amino acids: CASSQDRGYEQYF. CDR3 in DNA: TGCGCCAGCAGCCAAGATCGGGGATACGAGCAGTACTTC.

This clonotype has at least ten counts. The chain joins TRBV2 to TRBJ2-1; D is perhaps TRBD2 (5 bases). V lost 6 bases and J lost 6, with 12 bases in between. Germline lookup yields CDR1 SNHLY and CDR2 FYNNEI. The CDR3 runs 13 residues. In nucleotides, the CDR3 is TGTGCCAGCAGGACAACTAGTCGCAATGAGCAGTTCTTC. Its protein is CASRTTSRNEQFF. Looking up the rest from reference TRBV2 and TRBJ2-1 gives the full variable domain: EPEVTQTPSHQVTQMGQEVILRCVPISNHLYFYWYRQILGQKVEFLVSFYNNEISEKSEIFDDQFSVERPDGSNFTLKIRSTKLEDSAMYFCASRTTSRNEQFFGPGTRLTVL.

This clonotype was seen ten or more times. The chain couples TRBV7-3 to TRBJ2-3, with a tentative D call TRBD2 (6 bases). Germline V gene lookup returns CDR1 SGHTA and CDR2 FQGTGA. The V and J ends lost 3 bases and 6 bases respectively, with 16 bases between them. There are 15 residues in the CDR3. The CDR3 DNA follows: TGTGCCAGCAGCTTCCATGGGGGGAAGAGGGATACGCAGTATTTT. The encoded protein is CASSFHGGKRDTQYF.

This chain joins TRBV29-1 and TRBJ2-7; TRBD2 aligns across 12 bases. The germline CDR1 and CDR2 sequences are SQVTM and ANQGSEA. The CDR3 has 13 amino acids. Trimming at V came to 4 bases and at J to 2 bases, leaving 0 bases not matched to a gene. CDR3 nucleotide sequence: TGCAGCGTTGCTAGCGGGGGGGCCTACGAGCAGTACTTC. This gives the protein CSVASGGAYEQYF.

This clonotype was seen a handful of times. V and J are TRBV10-1 and TRBJ1-3; no reliable D call. This CDR3 has 14 amino acids. Germline V gives CDR1 WNHNN, CDR2 SYGVQD (reference sequence). V shed 4 bases and J shed 0 bases, with 7 bases lying between them. The CDR3 DNA sequence: TGCGCCAGCAGTGCTGCCTTCTCTGGAAACACCATATATTTT. It translates to CASSAAFSGNTIYF.

This clonotype showed up just a few times. The rearrangement uses TRBV28 and TRBJ1-5; no clear D. The CDR3 is made up of 17 amino acids. Looked up from germline, CDR1 is MDHEN and CDR2 is SYDVKM. V lost 5 bases to trimming and J lost 0 bases, with 17 bases between them. The CDR3: CASSPGVWDYSNQPQHF. As DNA, the CDR3 is TGTGCCAGCAGTCCAGGCGTTTGGGATTATAGCAATCAGCCCCAGCATTTT.

This clonotype was detected a few times. This sequence joins TRBV12-3 or TRBV12-4 and TRBJ1-2; possibly TRBD1 for D (5 bases). Trimming pared 0 bases from V and 8 bases from J, leaving 13 bases between. CDR3 length equals 14 residues. CDR3 sequence: CASSLARGKGGYTF. CDR3 nucleotide sequence: TGTGCCAGCAGTTTAGCGAGGGGAAAAGGGGGCTACACCTTC.

A few counts support this clonotype. The CDR3 ends on some other residue instead of the conserved phenylalanine or tryptophan, so this is likely a read error. V is TRBV12-3 or TRBV12-4 and J is TRBJ2-7, with TRBD1 matching over 9 bases. The CDR3 is made up of 16 amino acids. The J segment lost 6 bases and the V segment lost 7 bases, leaving 16 bases of the junction unmatched. CDR3 sequence: CASTLDGTGKLGEQYI. The CDR3 nucleotides read TGTGCCAGCACCCTAGACGGGACAGGGAAGTTGGGCGAGCAGTACATC.